This T cell receptor beta chain was recorded in a study of vaccination and CD4 T cells after COVID-19. Study overall: The stimulus for the cells was overlapping spike peptides derived from SARS-CoV-2, HCoV-NL63, HCoV-OC43 and HCoV-229E. General study points: Looking at convalescent patients, a median about 90% of reactive clones were present only post-vaccination. The authors identified 304 of 307 vaccine-specific clones in convalescent patients as spike mono-reactive. Although the median of SARS-CoV-2-reactive clonotypes rose from approximately 21 to 38, the change was not significant.

Germline CDR1 MNHEY, CDR2 SVGEGT. The V and J ends lost 2 bases and 2 bases, in that order; junction bases with no gene match: 9. CDR3 length equals 19 residues. Treatment denoted: roughly ten-day PBMC culture with coronavirus spike peptide pools or control peptides (ViraFEST assay). Once obtained from cultured CD4+ T cells, the DNA was sequenced using the Oncomine TCR Beta short-read assay. TCRdb fed the PCR reads into MiXCR, producing one record per CDR3 protein. In the table there are 10,000 to 13,000 distinct CDR3 sequences, 64% of which are singletons. On this clonotype: Its antigen is not identified.

This rearrangement joins TRBV6-2 or TRBV6-3 to TRBJ2-3; 14 nucleotides align to TRBD2. The source material was CD4+ T cells from blood, cultured in vitro. This TCR derives from a human donor who had recovered from COVID-19. The CDR3 protein is CASSYQKRTSGRITDTQYF. Here the CDR3 DNA reads TGTGCCAGCAGTTACCAAAAGAGGACTAGCGGGAGGATCACAGATACGCAGTATTTT.